Following are 18 T cell receptor beta chains from one sample sequenced in a study of T cell responses to AZD1222 COVID-19 vaccine. Only in-frame clones appear in the TCRdb table, and some are missing; sequencing was by immunoSEQ multiplex PCR. The sample has roughly 84,000 clones; roughly nine tenths are singletons. The sequenced sample was peripheral blood, obtained 28 days after the second AZD1222 dose. The receptors come from an adult who received the AZD1222 COVID-19 vaccine.

The rearrangement joins TRBV18 to TRBJ1-3; D ambiguous. Trimming removed 4 bases at V and 0 bases at J, with 13 bases between. CDR3 length: 16 residues. Germline loops: CDR1 KGHSH, CDR2 LQKENI. This CDR3 is CASSLRPPNSGNTIYF. CDR3 nucleotides: TGTGCCAGCTCACTCCGGCCACCCAACTCTGGAAACACCATATATTTT.

The rearrangement joins TRBV2 to TRBJ1-5; D call uncertain. The CDR3 contains 14 residues. V shed 2 bases and J shed 3 bases, with 8 bases lying between them. Looked up from germline, CDR1 is SNHLY and CDR2 is FYNNEI. The chain's CDR3 is CASSEMRFNQPQHF. As DNA, the CDR3 is TGTGCCAGCAGTGAAATGAGGTTCAATCAGCCCCAGCATTTT.

This clone was found a few times. J is TRBJ2-7 and V is TRBV7-2; D perhaps matches TRBD1 (6 bases). V was cut by 5 bases and J by 3 bases, with 11 bases left in between. Germline lookup yields CDR1 SGHTA and CDR2 FQGNSA. CDR3 size: 13 residues. In DNA form, the CDR3 reads TGTGCCAGCAGCCCACAAGGGGGCTACGAGCAGTACTTC. It specifies CASSPQGGYEQYF.

The chain uses TRBV18 and TRBJ2-4; D is uncertain. V was pared by 3 bases and J by 0 bases, with 6 bases between. Germline V CDR1 and CDR2: KGHSH, LQKENI. This CDR3 is built from 14 residues. For the CDR3, the DNA is TGTGCCAGCTCACCGGAAGTAGCCAAAAACATTCAGTACTTC. As protein: CASSPEVAKNIQYF.

The rearrangement joins TRBV19 to TRBJ2-1; 12 positions agree with TRBD2. The V and J ends lost 3 bases and 5 bases, in that order; junction bases with no gene match: 8. Germline CDR1 LNHDA, CDR2 SQIVND (reference sequence). The CDR3 spans 17 residues. The CDR3 protein is CASSMKTSGGPNNEQFF. In DNA form, the CDR3 reads TGTGCCAGTAGTATGAAGACTAGCGGGGGTCCAAACAATGAGCAGTTCTTC.

The V and J genes are TRBV6-5 and TRBJ1-5; unclear D gene. The germline V gene has CDR1 MNHEY and CDR2 SVGAGI. Trimming shortened V by 11 bases and J by 5 bases, and 7 bases separated the two germline ends. The CDR3 consists of 10 residues. The CDR3 loop is CASHHQPQHF. In nucleotides, the CDR3 is TGTGCCTCTCATCATCAGCCCCAGCATTTT.

This chain links TRBV5-4 with TRBJ1-2, with 8 positions matching TRBD1. Trimming took 5 bases from V and 5 from J; bases not matched to a gene: 14. Germline CDR1 and CDR2: SGHNT and YYREEE (reference sequence). This CDR3 is built from 16 residues. The CDR3 spells CASRLTGQGRKYGYTF. The CDR3 region has the DNA TGTGCCAGCAGACTGACCGGACAGGGTAGGAAGTATGGCTACACCTTC.

V and J are TRBV5-5 and TRBJ1-5; D gene uncertain. Trimming removed 0 bases from V and 5 bases from J, with 3 bases in between. Germline lookup yields CDR1 SGHKS and CDR2 YYEKEE (reference sequence). This CDR3 contains 12 residues. The CDR3, as DNA: TGTGCCAGCAGCTTGGCCGATCAGCCCCAGCATTTT. Translated, it gives CASSLADQPQHF. Full variable domain (outside the CDR3, taken from reference TRBV5-5 and TRBJ1-5): DAGVTQSPTHLIKTRGQQVTLRCSPISGHKSVSWYQQVLGQGPQFIFQYYEKEERGRGNFPDRFSARQFPNYSSELNVNALLLGDSALYLCASSLADQPQHFGDGTRLSIL.

This rearrangement joins TRBV6-5 to TRBJ1-2; the D is unclear. The V gene's germline CDR1 is MNHEY and CDR2 SVGAGI. The CDR3 is 12 amino acids. Trimming took off 6 bases at V and 5 bases at J, with 10 bases between the two ends. Here the CDR3 reads CASSSTSYGYTF. The DNA for the CDR3 is TGTGCCAGCAGCTCCACCAGTTATGGCTACACCTTC.

In DNA form, the CDR3 reads TGTGCCAGCAGCCGAAGGACACGAAAAGAGACCCAGTACTTC. This translates into CASSRRTRKETQYF. The chain links TRBV3-1 (or the pseudogene TRBV3-2) to TRBJ2-5; TRBD1 might be the D (5 bases). The CDR3 sequence is 14 residues long. The V end was cut by 4 bases, the J end by 3 bases, with 12 bases between. CDR1 and CDR2 (germline): LGHDT, YNNKEL (reference sequence).

The V gene is TRBV7-2, the J gene TRBJ1-5; TRBD1 matches 10 bases. Germline V gene sequence: CDR1 SGHTA, CDR2 FQGNSA. Losses at the gene ends were 3 bases for V and 5 bases for J; bases not matched to a gene: 7. The CDR3 totals 16 residues. CDR3 loop: CASSFRSTGGDQPQHF. DNA for the CDR3: TGTGCCAGCAGCTTTAGGTCGACAGGGGGCGATCAGCCCCAGCATTTT.

The table lists this clone with a count of one. V gene TRBV27 combines with J gene TRBJ2-7; the match to TRBD1 covers 8 bases. V shed 6 bases, J shed 3 bases, and the junction held 4 bases outside the gene matches. CDR1 MNHEY and CDR2 SMNVEV come from the germline V gene (reference sequence). The length of the CDR3 is 13 residues. In DNA, the CDR3 is TGTGCCAGCAGCCGACAGGGGAACTACGAGCAGTACTTC. It yields the protein CASSRQGNYEQYF.

This clone was found once. This sequence joins TRBV7-8 and TRBJ1-4; 8 positions match TRBD1. With 3 bases clipped from V and 7 bases from J, the junction kept 4 bases outside the gene matches. CDR1 is SGHVS, CDR2 FQNEAQ, per germline. The CDR3 loop spans 14 amino acids. The CDR3 is CASSFRGRAEKLFF. The CDR3, as DNA: TGTGCCAGCAGCTTCAGGGGGCGCGCTGAAAAACTGTTTTTT.

The chain couples TRBV24-1 to TRBJ2-3; D gene unclear. V gave up 9 bases and J gave up 0 bases, with 12 bases separating them. The germline V gene encodes CDR1 KGHDR and CDR2 SFDVKD. The CDR3 runs to 14 residues. The CDR3 nucleotides are TGTGCCACCGAACCAACCGGGAGCACAGATACGCAGTATTTT. Translating gives CATEPTGSTDTQYF.

V usage is TRBV7-8 and J usage is TRBJ2-7; 11 nucleotides match TRBD2. The CDR3 totals 15 residues. In germline, CDR1 is SGHVS, CDR2 FQNEAQ. Trimming removed 4 bases from V and 5 bases from J; junction bases left unmatched: 7. CDR3 in amino acids: CASSSFSSGGHEQYF. The CDR3 DNA reads TGTGCCAGCAGCTCCTTTTCTAGCGGGGGGCACGAGCAGTACTTC.

The chain employs TRBV29-1 and TRBJ2-3, with D perhaps TRBD2 (9 bases). Germline V gene data show CDR1 as SQVTM and CDR2 as ANQGSEA. The CDR3 length is 12 residues. With 6 bases removed from V and 9 bases from J, the gap between germline ends came to 16 bases. CDR3 region: CSVQGAGGTQYF. The CDR3 DNA sequence: TGCAGCGTCCAGGGGGCGGGAGGGACGCAGTATTTT.

This clone was seen a handful of times. V gene TRBV18 combines with J gene TRBJ2-3; D is undetermined. From germline, CDR1 is KGHSH and CDR2 LQKENI. There are 13 residues in the CDR3. The V and J ends lost 2 bases and 2 bases respectively, with 5 bases between them. Written as DNA, the CDR3 is TGTGCCAGCTCACCATCAATCACAGATACGCAGTATTTT. This sequence encodes CASSPSITDTQYF. The full variable domain, in which reference TRBV18 and TRBJ2-3 provide the parts outside the CDR3, is NAGVMQNPRHLVRRRGQEARLRCSPMKGHSHVYWYRQLPEEGLKFMVYLQKENIIDESGMPKERFSAEFPKEGPSILRIQQVVRGDSAAYFCASSPSITDTQYFGPGTRLTVL.

The chain joins TRBV18 to TRBJ2-3, with D possibly being TRBD1 or TRBD2 (6 bases each). V lost 0 bases, J lost 0 bases, and 10 bases lay in between. Germline V gene data show CDR1 as KGHSH and CDR2 as LQKENI. The CDR3 runs 16 residues. CDR3 loop: CASSPPGGGSTDTQYF. CDR3 DNA sequence: TGTGCCAGCTCACCACCGGGGGGCGGTAGCACAGATACGCAGTATTTT. The entire variable domain, with the rest obtained from reference TRBV18 and TRBJ2-3, is as follows: NAGVMQNPRHLVRRRGQEARLRCSPMKGHSHVYWYRQLPEEGLKFMVYLQKENIIDESGMPKERFSAEFPKEGPSILRIQQVVRGDSAAYFCASSPPGGGSTDTQYFGPGTRLTVL.